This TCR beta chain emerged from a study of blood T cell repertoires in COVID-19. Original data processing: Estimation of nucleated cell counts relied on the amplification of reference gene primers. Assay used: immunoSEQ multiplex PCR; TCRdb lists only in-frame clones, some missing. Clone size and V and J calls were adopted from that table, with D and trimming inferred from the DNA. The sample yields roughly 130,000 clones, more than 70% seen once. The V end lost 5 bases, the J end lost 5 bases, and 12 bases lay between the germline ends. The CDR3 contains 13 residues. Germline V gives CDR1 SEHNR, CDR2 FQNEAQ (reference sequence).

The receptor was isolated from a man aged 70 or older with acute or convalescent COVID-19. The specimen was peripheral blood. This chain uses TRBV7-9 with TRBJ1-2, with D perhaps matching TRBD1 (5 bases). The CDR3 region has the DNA TGTGCCAGCAGCGACAGTATTCATTATGGCTACACCTTC. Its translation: CASSDSIHYGYTF. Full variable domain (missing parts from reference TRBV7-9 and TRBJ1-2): DTGVSQNPRHKITKRGQNVTFRCDPISEHNRLYWYRQTLGQGPEFLTYFQNEAQLEKSRLLSDRFSAERPKGSFSTLEIQRTEQGDSAMYLCASSDSIHYGYTFGSGTRLTVV.